This T cell receptor (beta chain) was profiled in a study of cytomegalovirus exposure and HLA in healthy donors (dated by TCRdb to about 2017). With regard to the full study: According to an earlier analysis of around 600 of the donors, about 170 million T cells yielded roughly 110 million unique TCR beta sequences and about 300 Gb of sequence data. All discovery cohort repertoires had been generated using a single sequencing platform. HLA typing included class I and class II loci at four-digit resolution. A later analysis re-examined previously published TCR beta repertoires from over 500 donors and added high-resolution HLA genotyping to investigate patterns of TCR occurrence. Genome-wide SNP genotypes for about 65% of the 666 donors were used in a later genetic analysis, which treated that subset as a discovery cohort. Among approximately 370 genotyped donors of the cohort, an average of roughly 230,000 unique TCR beta nucleotide sequences was sequenced per donor, of which about 18% were non-productive. The study used immunosequencing to profile the T cell repertoires of 600 to 850 subjects and linked those repertoires to cytomegalovirus serostatus. To decide whether each TCR beta V gene segment behaved as functional or pseudogenic, an earlier analysis of some 580 of the donors relied on high-throughput TCR beta sequencing. An early release that covered about 600 HLA-typed donors contained about 300 gigabases of sequencing data and 85 million to 100 million unique TCR sequences. The genetic ancestry cluster associated with self-reported Caucasian donors included over 80% of the 300 to 450 genotyped donors. Along with the approximately 700-subject first cohort, a separate validation cohort of over a hundred different subjects was used. Typing coverage varied by locus: roughly 620-640 donors for A, B, C, DRB1 and DQB1; roughly 560 for DQA1; about 600 for DPA1; 400 to 480 for DPB1. To predict cytomegalovirus infection status, the study brought together high-throughput TCR immunosequencing, statistical association of individual TCRs with disease status, and machine learning. The study aimed to test whether signatures of past pathogen exposure could be identified by cataloging public T cell receptors. Donor age, sex, ethnicity and CMV serostatus were compiled alongside the repertoire data. Several DR-DQ haplotypes were treated as single units for association and clustering because of strong linkage in the cohort. In the later analysis, no new phenotypic data were used to find candidate immune exposures; instead, reliance was placed on TCR beta sequences and their occurrence across donors.

Worth noting for this clone: No antigen is known for it. No base-level quality is on record; no much larger clone is a single base apart.

Overall study outcomes, separate from this receptor: In a later analysis, some 18,000 TCR beta sequences were associated with specific HLA alleles at a false discovery rate of 0.05. The authors suggested that the approach could potentially be generalized to other disease states and immunological phenotypes. In the study, about 150 TCR beta chains were listed as associated with cytomegalovirus. A further reported finding was that TCR beta sequences accurately predicted the HLA-A and HLA-B alleles for most subjects in the first cohort. A cluster of highly shared sequence variants was judged likely to be a technical artifact of the sequencing pipeline. Roughly uniform sequencing depth across donors was assumed in presence/absence analyses, although this assumption may not hold. In vitro tests confirmed that a few of the cytomegalovirus-associated TCR beta chains recognize cytomegalovirus antigens. CMV serostatus was the only immune exposure information available for the cohort. Only TCR beta chains were sequenced in this cohort, and the absence of alpha or paired-chain data limited detectable features. Correlated functional status among segregating V segments might reflect linkage disequilibrium, but an unknown experimental factor could not be ruled out. While some public TCRs were present in many individuals, most TCR sequences turned up only very rarely across donors. Compared with the roughly 670-donor mean, donors in an Asian-associated ancestry cluster had fewer N-insertions in productive TCRs, according to a later genetic analysis. Assigning TCR associations to individual alleles was difficult when HLA alleles, especially DR and DQ, strongly co-occurred. Because HLA typing was unavailable for some donors at each locus, only the typed subset was used in association tests. According to a later analysis, most CMV-associated TCR beta chains appeared to be HLA-restricted, and the HLA associations seemed to be driven largely by CMV exposure. Compared with equally common non-associated chains, HLA-associated TCR beta chains in a later analysis were more clonally expanded and had lower generation probabilities. The 87-base-pair reads could not distinguish some IMGT-functional V segments, including TRBV6-2 and TRBV6-3, so those segments were excluded. In both the original and validation cohorts, the classifier was reported to diagnose cytomegalovirus status with high specificity and sensitivity. Some 15 rarely observed V segments, including chromosome 9 orphons, were excluded from the earlier analysis of about 600 of the donors because counts were too low. In a later genetic analysis, a missense DCLRE1C variant was associated with V-gene and J-gene trimming of TCR beta chains, and the association was replicated in an independent cohort. A later analysis reported that several top co-occurrence clusters appeared linked to parvovirus B19, influenza, CMV and Epstein-Barr virus. An earlier analysis of approximately 530 of the donors showed that most TCR beta V segments appeared in productive rearrangements either about 87% or about 30% of the time, which broadly matched IMGT annotations. In a later analysis, the rate of TCR association differed among HLA loci, with DRB1 alleles having the most associated TCRs and HLA-C alleles having the fewest.

Unmatched junction bases come to 2, with V trimmed by 0 bases and J by 3 bases. The germline V gene specifies SGHRS as CDR1 and YFSETQ as CDR2. CDR3 length: 15 amino acids, cysteine to phenylalanine. Of all the DNA, just the CDR3 is kept, 45 bases in frame from base 1. Library preparation was by the immunoSEQ multiplex PCR assay. The multiplex PCR relied on a mix of 60 forward primers for TCR Vbeta segments and 13 reverse primers for TCR Jbeta segments. The CDR3 region of rearranged TCR beta genes was amplified from genomic DNA with a multiplex PCR assay. The amplified TCR beta libraries were sequenced on the Illumina HiSeq System as 87-base-pair reads. For the original study's pipeline: A later analysis tallied 75 million to 95 million unique TCR beta chains across the 550 to 850 repertoires, and approximately 12 million of those chains were shared by two or more donors. To remove PCR and sequencing errors, raw reads were error-corrected and collapsed into unique sequences using a nearest-neighbor algorithm that merged closely related sequences. V, D and J gene segments were assigned by aligning CDR3 sequences to IMGT reference sequences. For a sequence to be retained, at least a six-nucleotide match to both a V gene segment and a J gene segment was required. A rearrangement was called productive if the CDR3 had no stop codons and remained in frame with V and J, and every other rearrangement was called non-productive. Following IMGT convention, CDR3 was defined as the stretch from the second conserved V-encoded cysteine to the conserved J-encoded phenylalanine. Sequences without an unambiguous match to a single V gene segment were excluded from the earlier analysis of a few hundred of the donors. In an earlier analysis of about 590 of the donors, a V segment was called functional when productive rearrangements were above 56.7%, and segregating when the standard deviation between donors exceeded 5%. A statistical classification framework was built to diagnose cytomegalovirus status from the catalog of TCR beta chain sequences. In a later analysis, TCR nucleotide sequences were compared against IMGT/GENE-DB human TR gene sequences so that V and J genes could be assigned. The TCRdist pipeline was used in a later analysis to assign CDR3 sequences and most-parsimonious VDJ recombination scenarios. In a later analysis, each TCR beta chain was defined by its CDR3 amino acid sequence together with its V-gene family, and reads without a unique V-gene family were excluded. As a way to deal with suspected cross-contamination and a sequencing artifact, a later analysis dropped 450 to 600 nucleotide sequences that were highly shared and had low generation probability. For each public chain, a later analysis derived a clonal expansion index from normalized ranks of inferred template counts within each repertoire. Generation probabilities in a later analysis came from a VDJ recombination model fitted to out-of-frame rearrangements, and those results were checked against IGoR. A later analysis scored TCR-TCR, TCR-HLA and TCR-CMV co-occurrence with hypergeometric tests, applying a repertoire-size bias correction to TCR pairs. In a later analysis, false discovery rates were estimated by permuting HLA or CMV assignments 20 times. In a later analysis, co-occurring TCRs were grouped using DBSCAN, with TCRdist sequence similarity added in when clustering inside HLA-allele-positive subsets. Repertoires with fewer than 30,000 or more than 120,000 public chains, plus five repertoires with anomalous nucleotide sharing, were excluded from co-occurrence clustering. Imported from immuneACCESS, the table was reduced by TCRdb to in-frame sequences with V and J called. These copies leave out some clones; in studies compared against another copy, an unresolved V gene accounts for under half, and the cause of the remainder is not known. The V and J calls and the clone size are those of that table, but D and trimming were determined from the DNA. The sample table records some 44,000 clones; 50% of these occur just once. Clones ranked in the top ten supply about 12% of the sample.

The cohort consisted of 670 or so healthy bone marrow donors. Cohort members were all nominally healthy when sampled, although unrecorded immune exposures were likely present. Of the roughly 620 cohort members, about 280 had positive CMV serostatus and approximately 400 had negative CMV serostatus, and CMV serostatus was not recorded for the donor. A peripheral blood sample was provided by each donor, and peripheral blood mononuclear cells were used for TCR beta sequencing. Genomic DNA was extracted from the blood cell samples with the Qiagen DNeasy Blood Extraction Kit. The sequenced material came from PBMCs. This TCR was sampled from a human donor in good health. Recombination connected TRBV5-1 to TRBJ1-2; the junction holds 10 bases that match TRBD1. CDR3 reads: CASSLVTGGDYGYTF. The bases are TGCGCCAGCAGCTTGGTGACAGGGGGCGACTATGGCTACACCTTC.